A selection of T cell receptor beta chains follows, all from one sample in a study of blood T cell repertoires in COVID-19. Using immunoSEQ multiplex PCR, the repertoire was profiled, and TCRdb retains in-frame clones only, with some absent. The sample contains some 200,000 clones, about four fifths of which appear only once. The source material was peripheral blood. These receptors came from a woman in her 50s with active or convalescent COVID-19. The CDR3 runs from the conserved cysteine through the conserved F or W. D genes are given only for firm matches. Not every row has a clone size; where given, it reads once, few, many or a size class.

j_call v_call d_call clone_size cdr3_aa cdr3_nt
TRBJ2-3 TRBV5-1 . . CASSPSPGGPTDTQYF TGCGCCAGCAGCCCGAGTCCCGGTGGGCCGACAGATACGCAGTATTTT
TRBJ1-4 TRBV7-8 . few CASRFTGNEKLFF TGTGCCAGCAGGTTTACGGGTAATGAAAAACTGTTTTTT
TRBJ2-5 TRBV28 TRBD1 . CASSLGTGKETQYF TGTGCCAGCAGCTTAGGGACAGGGAAAGAGACCCAGTACTTC
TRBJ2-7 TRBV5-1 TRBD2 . CASSLLAGLASEQYF TGCGCCAGCAGCTTACTAGCGGGGTTAGCTTCCGAGCAGTACTTC
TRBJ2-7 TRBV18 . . CASSPIGGRENEQYF TGTGCCAGCTCACCAATCGGGGGGCGCGAAAACGAGCAGTACTTC
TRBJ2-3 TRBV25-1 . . CASSYRGGTDTQYF TGTGCCAGCAGCTATCGGGGAGGCACAGATACGCAGTATTTT
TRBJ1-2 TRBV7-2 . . CASSPQGSVYGYTF TGTGCCAGCAGCCCCCAGGGTTCGGTCTATGGCTACACCTTC
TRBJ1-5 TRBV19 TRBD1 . CASSIGTGNSNQPQHF TGTGCCAGTAGTATAGGGACAGGTAATAGCAATCAGCCCCAGCATTTT
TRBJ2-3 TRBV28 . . CASRPRGAGSTDTQYF TGTGCCAGCAGACCCCGGGGGGCCGGTTCCACAGATACGCAGTATTTT
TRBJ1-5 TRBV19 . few CASRDIAYSNQPQHF TGTGCCAGTCGGGACATCGCTTATAGCAATCAGCCCCAGCATTTT
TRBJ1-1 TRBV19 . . CASRGGSAEAFF TGTGCCAGTAGGGGAGGTAGCGCTGAAGCTTTCTTT
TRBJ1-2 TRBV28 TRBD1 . CASSLRDRGGGYTF TGTGCCAGCAGTTTGCGGGACAGGGGAGGCGGCTACACCTTC
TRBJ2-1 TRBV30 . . CAWSAGLSYNEQFF TGTGCCTGGAGTGCGGGACTCTCCTACAATGAGCAGTTCTTC
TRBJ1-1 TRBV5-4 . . CAVRHRVGTEAFF TGTGCCGTAAGGCACAGGGTCGGCACTGAAGCTTTCTTT
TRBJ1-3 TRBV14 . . CASSQPGSGNTIYF TGTGCCAGCAGCCAACCAGGTTCTGGAAACACCATATATTTT